This TCR beta chain emerged from a study of shared clonotypes between healthy human individuals. CDR1 and CDR2 from the germline V gene are SEHNR and FQNEAQ (reference sequence). This CDR3 has 15 amino acids. The V end lost 4 bases, the J end lost 1 base, and 13 bases lay between the germline ends. TCRdb's copy holds only in-frame clones and misses some; the assay was immunoSEQ multiplex PCR. The repertoire consists of about 2.1 million clones, with 85% to 95% occurring once and the leading ten covering around 1.7%. CD8 cells classed as naive were CD45RO-negative and positively selected for CCR7, excluding terminally differentiated effector memory CD45RA+ cells.

Material: naive CD8+ T cells from PBMCs. This chain uses TRBV7-9 with TRBJ1-1; D possibly corresponds to TRBD1 (5 bases). The source is a man between 18 and 35 years old in good health. Some clones in this sample may be carry-over from other donors' samples. The DNA for the CDR3 is TGTGCCAGCAGCTCGGGCGGACATCCGAACACTGAAGCTTTCTTT. Protein sequence: CASSSGGHPNTEAFF.